These 29 T cell receptor beta chains were sequenced from one sample in a study of T cell responses to AZD1222 COVID-19 vaccine. TCRdb keeps only in-frame clones here, not all; method: immunoSEQ multiplex PCR. In the table there are around 160,000 clones, just over 90% of which are singletons. Material: peripheral blood, obtained 28 days after the second AZD1222 dose. Source of these receptors: an adult who received the AZD1222 COVID-19 vaccine.

This clone was seen once. This chain joins TRBV24-1 and TRBJ1-2; 7 bases line up with TRBD1. Germline assignment: CDR1 KGHDR and CDR2 SFDVKD. Trimming took 3 bases from V and 7 from J; bases not matched to a gene: 4. The CDR3 runs to 13 residues. The DNA for the CDR3 is TGTGCCACCAGTGATGCGAACAGGGGTGGCTACACCTTC. Translation gives CATSDANRGGYTF.

CDR3 sequence reads: CASSQWAMSGNTIYF. In DNA form, the CDR3 reads TGTGCCAGCAGCCAATGGGCTATGTCCGGAAACACCATATATTTT. This sequence joins TRBV11-2 and TRBJ1-3; D unresolved. This CDR3 is built from 15 residues. CDR1 is SGHAT, CDR2 FQNNGV, per germline. With 5 bases removed from V and 4 bases from J, the gap between germline ends came to 15 bases.

The chain combines TRBV30 with TRBJ1-2; 7 nucleotides line up with TRBD1. Germline-derived CDR1 and CDR2 are GTSNPN and SVGIG (reference sequence). The CDR3 is made up of 12 amino acids. Trimming took 4 bases from V and 5 from J; bases not matched to a gene: 4. This chain's CDR3 is CAWTTGRYGYTF. CDR3 nucleotide sequence: TGTGCCTGGACGACAGGGAGATATGGCTACACCTTC.

The V gene is TRBV14, the J gene TRBJ1-1, with D maybe TRBD1 (5 bases). Trimming cost V 0 bases and J 2 bases, with 7 bases left between them. CDR3 length: 14 amino acids. Germline lookup yields CDR1 SGHDN and CDR2 FVKESK. The CDR3 protein is CASSQDWTNTEAFF. The DNA for the CDR3 is TGTGCCAGCAGCCAAGATTGGACAAACACTGAAGCTTTCTTT.

This chain uses TRBV3-1 (or the pseudogene TRBV3-2) with TRBJ1-2, with D possibly matching TRBD1 (5 bases). The CDR3 is 14 residues long. The germline CDR1 and CDR2 sequences are LGHDT and YNNKEL (reference sequence). Trimming removed 1 base from V and 5 bases from J, with 11 bases in between. The CDR3 loop is CASSQGYRKYGYTF. The CDR3 bases are TGTGCCAGCAGCCAAGGTTACAGGAAATATGGCTACACCTTC.

This rearrangement joins TRBV11-2 to TRBJ1-1; D is unclear. CDR1 is SGHAT and CDR2 is FQNNGV in the germline V gene. This CDR3 has 13 residues. The germline V and J ends were trimmed by 0 bases and 8 bases, with 10 bases remaining between them. CDR3 nucleotides: TGTGCCAGCAGCTTAGATAGGGTGGGGGAAGCTTTCTTT. Translation gives CASSLDRVGEAFF.

The rearrangement links TRBV6-5 to TRBJ2-5; possible D gene TRBD2, 7 bases. Trimming stripped 6 bases from V and 2 bases from J, with 16 bases between. The CDR3 has 15 amino acids. Germline CDR1 and CDR2: MNHEY and SVGAGI. The CDR3 nucleotides are TGTGCCAGCAGCCCCGGTGAGGGGGGGCAAGAGACCCAGTACTTC. Translating it yields CASSPGEGGQETQYF.

This chain connects TRBV9 to TRBJ1-6, with a possible D match to TRBD1 (5 bases). The germline CDR1 and CDR2 sequences are SGDLS and YYNGEE. The V and J ends lost 2 bases and 5 bases respectively, with 8 bases between them. The CDR3 runs to 14 residues. CDR3 protein: CASSVGGDNSPLHF. Here the CDR3 DNA reads TGTGCCAGCAGCGTCGGGGGTGATAATTCACCCCTCCACTTT. The variable domain in full, with the rest retrieved from reference TRBV9 and TRBJ1-6, is DSGVTQTPKHLITATGQRVTLRCSPRSGDLSVYWYQQSLDQGLQFLIQYYNGEERAKGNILERFSAQQFPDLHSELNLSSLELGDSALYFCASSVGGDNSPLHFGNGTRLTVT.

V and J are TRBV28 and TRBJ1-5, with a weak D call TRBD1 (6 bases). The germline V and J ends were trimmed by 6 bases and 0 bases, with 18 bases remaining between them. The CDR3 spans 17 residues. Germline V lookup: CDR1 MDHEN, CDR2 SYDVKM. The CDR3 spells CASRPWTARYSNQPQHF. CDR3 coding DNA: TGTGCCAGCAGACCCTGGACAGCCCGATATAGCAATCAGCCCCAGCATTTT.

This clone was seen a single time. The chain recombines TRBV5-5 with TRBJ2-5; TRBD2 is a possible D gene (5 bases). The CDR3 totals 14 residues. Germline-derived CDR1 and CDR2 are SGHKS and YYEKEE (reference sequence). The V gene lost 4 bases and the J gene lost 3 bases, with 13 bases spanning the gap. CDR3 in DNA: TGTGCCAGCAGCCAAACGGGGAACAAAGAGACCCAGTACTTC. Its translation: CASSQTGNKETQYF.

The chain links TRBV9 to TRBJ2-1, with no clear D. Per the germline V gene, CDR1 is SGDLS and CDR2 is YYNGEE. The CDR3 length is 15 residues. Trimming left V 3 bases short and J 5 bases short, with 15 bases between. CDR3 DNA sequence: TGTGCCAGCAGCGGCGGCGGCGGCGCCCACAATGAGCAGTTCTTC. Translated, it gives CASSGGGGAHNEQFF.

J is TRBJ1-1 and V is TRBV15; 7 bases match TRBD1. The V gene's germline CDR1 is LNHNV and CDR2 YYDKDF (reference sequence). The CDR3 has 14 residues. After removal of 2 bases from V and 8 bases from J, the junction contained 8 bases not matched to a gene. The chain's CDR3 is CATSRKMGTAEAFF. DNA of the CDR3: TGTGCCACCAGCAGAAAGATGGGGACAGCGGAAGCTTTCTTT.

This chain links TRBV27 with TRBJ1-5; maybe TRBD1 (6 bases). In germline, CDR1 is MNHEY, CDR2 SMNVEV (reference sequence). Trimming took off 7 bases at V and 7 bases at J, with 20 bases between the two ends. This CDR3 is 15 amino acids long. The CDR3 DNA reads as TGTGCCAGCACCCCTCGGCCGGGGGCGGAACAGCCCCAGCATTTT. Its translation: CASTPRPGAEQPQHF.

The sample holds a few counts of this clone. The V and J genes are TRBV7-8 and TRBJ1-2; the match to TRBD1 covers 8 bases. Germline V gene lookup returns CDR1 SGHVS and CDR2 FQNEAQ. The V segment lost 1 base and the J segment 3 bases; nucleotides outside the gene matches: 10. This CDR3 is 17 amino acids long. CDR3: CASSLVGAGTGDYGYTF. The CDR3, as DNA: TGTGCCAGCAGCTTAGTTGGGGCGGGGACAGGCGACTATGGCTACACCTTC. Together with reference TRBV7-8 and TRBJ1-2, the CDR3 gives the full variable domain: GAGVSQSPRYKVAKRGQDVALRCDPISGHVSLFWYQQALGQGPEFLTYFQNEAQLDKSGLPSDRFFAERPEGSVSTLKIQRTQQEDSAVYLCASSLVGAGTGDYGYTFGSGTRLTVV.

This clone was observed a single time. The J gene is TRBJ2-7, the V gene TRBV19; TRBD2 matches at 13 bases. Trimming took 7 bases from V and 5 from J; bases not matched to a gene: 2. Germline V gene sequence: CDR1 LNHDA, CDR2 SQIVND (reference sequence). The CDR3 is 13 residues long. In DNA form, the CDR3 reads TGTGCCAGTAAAGGACTAGCGGGAGACGAGCAGTACTTC. Its translation: CASKGLAGDEQYF.

The chain links TRBV30 to TRBJ1-1; TRBD1 matches 7 bases. CDR1 is GTSNPN, CDR2 SVGIG, per germline (reference sequence). J was trimmed by 7 bases and V by 8 bases; bases with no gene match: 16. The CDR3 loop spans 14 amino acids. In nucleotides, the CDR3 is TGTGCCGGTAGGGGGGACAGCCGACCCTTTGAAGCTTTCTTT. Amino acids: CAGRGDSRPFEAFF.

V is TRBV15 and J is TRBJ2-2, with D uncertain. The germline gives CDR1 LNHNV, CDR2 YYDKDF (reference sequence). This CDR3 is built from 12 residues. Trimming took off 3 bases at V and 7 bases at J, with 6 bases between the two ends. The CDR3 nucleotides read TGTGCCACCAGCAGCAGTCGCGGGGAGCTGTTTTTT. This translates into CATSSSRGELFF.

The CDR3 loop reads CASSRNQGQPQETQYF. For the CDR3, the DNA is TGTGCCAGCAGCCGTAACCAGGGACAGCCACAAGAGACCCAGTACTTC. The rearrangement uses TRBV5-6 and TRBJ2-5, with TRBD1 matching over 7 bases. The germline V gene encodes CDR1 SGHDT and CDR2 YYEEEE. The CDR3 sequence is 16 residues long. V lost 4 bases, J lost 2 bases, and 11 bases stayed unmatched.

The CDR3 spells CASRHELNTEAFF. The CDR3, as DNA: TGTGCCAGCAGGCACGAACTCAACACTGAAGCTTTCTTT. The chain couples TRBV6-6 to TRBJ1-1, with D hard to call. V was cut by 6 bases and J by 2 bases, with 10 bases left in between. This CDR3 region has 13 residues. The V gene's germline CDR1 is MNHNY and CDR2 SVGAGI (reference sequence).

J is TRBJ1-2 and V is TRBV5-6; D remains unclear. The V end was cut by 0 bases, the J end by 4 bases, with 7 bases between. CDR3 size: 13 residues. Germline V gene sequence: CDR1 SGHDT, CDR2 YYEEEE. The CDR3 region is CASSLEQTYGYTF. CDR3 coding DNA: TGTGCCAGCAGCTTGGAACAGACCTATGGCTACACCTTC.

The J gene is TRBJ1-5, the V gene TRBV19; the D is unclear. CDR1 is LNHDA, CDR2 SQIVND, per germline (reference sequence). The CDR3 is 15 amino acids. The V end lost 3 bases, the J end lost 5 bases, and 14 bases lay between the germline ends. The CDR3 region has the DNA TGTGCCAGTAGTATGGACGCGGGATGGCATCAGCCCCAGCATTTT. Amino acids: CASSMDAGWHQPQHF.

The genes are TRBV7-6 and TRBJ1-3; D is perhaps TRBD1 (6 bases). V was pared by 5 bases and J by 3 bases, with 14 bases between. CDR1 is SGHVS, CDR2 FNYEAQ, per germline. The CDR3 consists of 15 residues. For the CDR3, the DNA is TGTGCCAGCAGCCTGGGGGCAGGGGTTGGAAACACCATATATTTT. It encodes CASSLGAGVGNTIYF.

V and J are TRBV23-1 and TRBJ1-6; TRBD1 matches 7 bases. TRBV23-1 is placed among ORFs of uncertain function. The CDR3 runs to 15 residues. J lost 7 bases, V lost 4 bases, and 7 bases had no gene match. Here the CDR3 reads CASSLRGQRNSPLHF. CDR3 nucleotides: TGCGCCAGCAGTCTAAGGGGGCAGAGGAATTCACCCCTCCACTTT.

The chain has TRBV4-3 and TRBJ2-1, with a weak D call TRBD2 (5 bases). This CDR3 contains 17 residues. The germline V gene has CDR1 LGHNA and CDR2 YSLEER. V was pared by 0 bases and J by 0 bases, with 12 bases between. The CDR3 is CASSQEEAASSYNEQFF. CDR3 DNA sequence: TGCGCCAGCAGCCAAGAAGAAGCGGCGAGCTCCTACAATGAGCAGTTCTTC.

The chain carries TRBV30 and TRBJ1-2; 9 bases match TRBD1. The germline V gene has CDR1 GTSNPN and CDR2 SVGIG (reference sequence). The CDR3 extends over 15 amino acids. With V trimmed by 1 base and J by 3 bases, 6 bases remained unmatched. The CDR3: CAWSATGGFDYGYTF. The CDR3, as DNA: TGTGCCTGGAGTGCGACAGGGGGTTTTGACTATGGCTACACCTTC.

The chain carries TRBV7-9 and TRBJ2-1, with 10 bases matching TRBD2. CDR3 length: 18 amino acids. Trimming at V came to 3 bases and at J to 0 bases, leaving 8 bases not matched to a gene. Per germline, CDR1 SEHNR and CDR2 FQNEAQ (reference sequence). The CDR3 DNA is TGTGCCAGCAGCTTTCGACTAGCGGGCCTTAGCTCCTACAATGAGCAGTTCTTC. Its protein is CASSFRLAGLSSYNEQFF. Drawing the rest from reference TRBV7-9 and TRBJ2-1, the complete variable domain is DTGVSQNPRHKITKRGQNVTFRCDPISEHNRLYWYRQTLGQGPEFLTYFQNEAQLEKSRLLSDRFSAERPKGSFSTLEIQRTEQGDSAMYLCASSFRLAGLSSYNEQFFGPGTRLTVL.

CDR3 protein: CSARQGVRAFF. CDR3 coding DNA: TGCAGTGCTAGGCAGGGGGTTCGGGCTTTCTTT. The rearrangement links TRBV20-1 to TRBJ1-1; 7 bases fit TRBD1. Germline V gene data show CDR1 as DFQATT and CDR2 as SNEGSKA (reference sequence). J lost 11 bases, V lost 3 bases, and 6 bases had no gene match. The CDR3 has 11 residues.

This chain uses TRBV5-1 with TRBJ1-1, with 7 bases aligning to TRBD1. Germline assignment: CDR1 SGHRS and CDR2 YFSETQ. Trimming took 2 bases from V and 0 from J; bases not matched to a gene: 4. CDR3 length: 15 residues. CDR3 coding DNA: TGCGCCAGCAGCTTACAGACAGGGATGAACACTGAAGCTTTCTTT. It encodes CASSLQTGMNTEAFF.

This clone was observed a few times. The chain recombines TRBV6-4 with TRBJ2-1, with a tentative D call TRBD2 (5 bases). Between the trimmed V and J ends, which lost 3 bases and 4 bases, there was a span of 16 bases. This CDR3 comprises 16 residues. The germline gives CDR1 MRHNA, CDR2 SNTAGT. CDR3 sequence: CASSDRAGESYNEQFF. Here the CDR3 DNA reads TGTGCCAGCAGTGATCGAGCCGGGGAGAGTTACAATGAGCAGTTCTTC.